This record concerns one T cell receptor (beta chain) sequence. The antigen remains unidentified. The donors belonged to the roughly 110-subject validation cohort, separate from the 666-subject first cohort. Germline lookup yields CDR1 SEHNR and CDR2 FQNEAQ (reference sequence). The length of the CDR3 is 14 residues. Trimming removed 1 base from V and 5 bases from J, with 8 bases in between. Profiling relied on immunoSEQ multiplex PCR, and the TCRdb table lists in-frame clones only, not all of them. The sample yields about 120,000 clones, approximately 85% seen once. This entry is derived from a study of cytomegalovirus exposure and HLA in healthy donors. General study results and limits: Rare sequences made up most TCRs, while some public TCRs were found in many donors. Clusters of TCRs from the first cohort tended to co-occur in the roughly 120 validation repertoires (as a later analysis found).

This sequence originates from a man in his late teens or twenties in good health and CMV-seronegative. V and J are TRBV7-9 and TRBJ2-2; tentatively, D is TRBD2 (5 bases). The specimen was PBMCs. The DNA for the CDR3 is TGTGCCAGCAGCTTAGTAAGGGAGACCGGGGAGCTGTTTTTT. Amino acids: CASSLVRETGELFF. Based on the CDR3 plus reference TRBV7-9 and TRBJ2-2, the full variable domain is DTGVSQNPRHKITKRGQNVTFRCDPISEHNRLYWYRQTLGQGPEFLTYFQNEAQLEKSRLLSDRFSAERPKGSFSTLEIQRTEQGDSAMYLCASSLVRETGELFFGEGSRLTVL.